The table lists the clone carrying this T cell receptor (beta chain) with a few counts. This specimen comes from a study of patients and donors after allogeneic stem cell transplantation. The V end lost 0 bases, the J end lost 5 bases, and 13 bases lay between the germline ends. Germline loops: CDR1 LGHNA, CDR2 YNFKEQ. CDR3 size: 15 residues. One entry per CDR3 protein results from TCRdb running MiXCR on the RT-PCR reads. The sample gives 390,000 or so distinct CDR3 sequences, roughly 17% of which show up once; less than 9.5% is in the top ten. The sample was blood, either unsorted or a sorted T cell fraction (not recorded which). The clonotype originates from a human donor who was either an allogeneic HSCT recipient or a stem cell or donor lymphocyte infusion donor (not recorded which). It is not recorded whose cells these are; they may come from a transplant donor. V gene TRBV4-2 combines with J gene TRBJ1-1; no definite D call. CDR3 region: CASSQDPSRWTEAFF. Written as DNA, the CDR3 is TGTGCCAGCAGCCAAGATCCCAGTAGGTGGACTGAAGCTTTCTTT.